Listed below are T cell receptor beta chains from one sample, sequenced in a study of blood T cell repertoires in COVID-19. Measured with immunoSEQ multiplex PCR; TCRdb has only the in-frame clones, and not every one. This table has some 250,000 clones, 75% to 90% appearing once. Sequencing input: peripheral blood. The origin of the receptors is a woman in her thirties who had recovered from COVID-19. The CDR3 runs from the conserved cysteine through the conserved F or W. Fields, in order: J gene, D gene, clone size, V gene, CDR3 protein, CDR3 DNA. A D gene is named only where the DNA matches it firmly. Not every row has a clone size; where given, it reads once, few, many or a size class.

TRBJ2-3	TRBD2	.	TRBV6-2/TRBV6-3	CASSFPNPGTSERADTQYF	TGTGCCAGCAGTTTCCCGAATCCCGGGACTAGTGAGCGAGCAGATACGCAGTATTTT
TRBJ2-7	.	once	TRBV7-9	CASSSTDRDRRAYEQYF	TGTGCCAGCAGCTCGACAGACCGGGACCGGAGGGCCTACGAGCAGTACTTC
TRBJ1-1	.	once	TRBV6-5	CASSPLRGTEAFF	TGTGCCAGCAGCCCCCTCAGGGGTACTGAAGCTTTCTTT
TRBJ2-7	TRBD1	few	TRBV6-5	CASSYGTGDYEQYF	TGTGCCAGCAGTTACGGGACAGGGGACTACGAGCAGTACTTC
TRBJ2-5	.	.	TRBV5-1	CASSLSGALETQYF	TGCGCCAGCAGCTTGTCAGGGGCCTTAGAGACCCAGTACTTC
TRBJ1-1	.	.	TRBV6-2/TRBV6-3	CASSTRRDPNTEAFF	TGTGCCAGCAGTACCCGCCGGGATCCGAACACTGAAGCTTTCTTT
TRBJ2-3	.	.	TRBV7-9	CASSSRERRGAQYF	TGTGCCAGCAGCTCCCGTGAGCGCCGCGGGGCGCAGTATTTT
TRBJ2-6	.	.	TRBV19	CASSNAGRVDSGANVLTF	TGTGCCAGTAGTAATGCAGGCAGGGTGGACTCTGGGGCCAACGTCCTGACTTTC
TRBJ1-4	TRBD1	.	TRBV4-1	CASSQDFPGGREEKLFF	TGCGCCAGCAGCCAAGATTTCCCAGGGGGAAGGGAAGAAAAACTGTTTTTT
TRBJ1-1	.	.	TRBV2	CASSDGGAKEAFF	TGTGCCAGCAGTGACGGAGGGGCAAAAGAAGCTTTCTTT
TRBJ2-1	.	once	TRBV21-1	CASSTQSRLAGGITTYNEQFF	TGTGCCAGCAGCACCCAAAGCAGACTAGCGGGGGGCATTACGACATACAATGAGCAGTTCTTC
TRBJ2-5	.	.	TRBV29-1	CSVDRGGETQYF	TGCAGCGTTGACAGGGGTGGGGAGACCCAGTACTTC
TRBJ2-3	TRBD1	.	TRBV5-4	CASSLARGQGSDTQYF	TGTGCCAGCAGCTTGGCCAGGGGACAGGGATCAGATACGCAGTATTTT
TRBJ1-1	TRBD1	.	TRBV2	CASSEGSTGRDTEAFF	TGTGCCAGCAGTGAAGGCTCGACAGGGCGGGACACTGAAGCTTTCTTT
TRBJ2-5	.	.	TRBV19	CASSFTGWETQYF	TGTGCCAGTAGTTTCACAGGGTGGGAGACCCAGTACTTC
TRBJ1-2	.	.	TRBV13	CASTEGDIYGYTF	TGTGCCAGCACTGAAGGGGATATCTATGGCTACACCTTC
TRBJ2-1	.	few	TRBV2	CASSSTARGEQFF	TGTGCCAGCAGTTCCACCGCGAGAGGTGAGCAGTTCTTC
TRBJ2-7	.	.	TRBV5-1	CASSFGWGRWDEQYF	TGCGCCAGCAGCTTTGGTTGGGGCCGCTGGGACGAGCAGTACTTC
TRBJ2-7	TRBD2	.	TRBV19	CASGERGTTYEQYF	TGTGCCAGTGGCGAGCGGGGCACTACCTACGAGCAGTACTTC
TRBJ1-5	.	.	TRBV19	CASSIGGGVSNQPQHF	TGTGCCAGTAGTATAGGTGGGGGGGTAAGCAATCAGCCCCAGCATTTT